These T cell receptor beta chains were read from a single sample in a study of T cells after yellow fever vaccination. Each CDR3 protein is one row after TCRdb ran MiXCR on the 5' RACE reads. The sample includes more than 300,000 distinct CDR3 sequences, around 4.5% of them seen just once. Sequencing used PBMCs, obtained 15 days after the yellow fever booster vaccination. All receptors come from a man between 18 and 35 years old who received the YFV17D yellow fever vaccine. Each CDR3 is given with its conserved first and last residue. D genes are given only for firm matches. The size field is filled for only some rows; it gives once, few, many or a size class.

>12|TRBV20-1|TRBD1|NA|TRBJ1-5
CSASTGDQPQHF
TGCAGTGCTAGTACAGGGGACCAGCCCCAGCATTTT
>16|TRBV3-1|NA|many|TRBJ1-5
CASSQGRGPAQEPQHF
TGTGCCAGCAGCCAAGGGCGCGGCCCGGCGCAGGAGCCCCAGCATTTT
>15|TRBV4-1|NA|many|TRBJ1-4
CASSHLEGGNEKLFF
TGCGCCAGCAGCCACTTAGAGGGGGGGAATGAAAAACTGTTTTTT
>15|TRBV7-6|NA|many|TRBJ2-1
CASSLGQGPYNEQFF
TGTGCCAGCAGCTTAGGGCAGGGGCCATACAATGAGCAGTTCTTC
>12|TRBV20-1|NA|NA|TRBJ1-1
CSARDRITEAFF
TGCAGTGCTCGGGACCGTATAACTGAAGCTTTCTTT
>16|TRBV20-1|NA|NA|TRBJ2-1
CSARDLGSSGHNEQFF
TGCAGTGCTAGAGATCTTGGTAGCTCGGGTCACAATGAGCAGTTCTTC
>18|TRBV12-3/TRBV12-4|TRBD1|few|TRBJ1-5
CASITTGTGSNSNQPQHF
TGTGCCAGCATTACAACCGGGACAGGGTCTAATAGCAATCAGCCCCAGCATTTT
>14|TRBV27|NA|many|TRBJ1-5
CASSSLTPDQPQHF
TGTGCCAGCAGTTCTCTGACACCAGATCAGCCCCAGCATTTT
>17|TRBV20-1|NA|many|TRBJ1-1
CSARDVEGALGYTEAFF
TGCAGTGCTAGAGATGTGGAGGGCGCCCTAGGGTACACTGAAGCTTTCTTT
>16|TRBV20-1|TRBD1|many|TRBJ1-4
CSARDPGQGVLEKLFF
TGCAGTGCTAGGGACCCGGGACAGGGTGTTTTGGAAAAACTGTTTTTT
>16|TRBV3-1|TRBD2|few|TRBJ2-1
CASSQESRGSYNEQFF
TGTGCCAGCAGCCAAGAGTCGCGGGGGTCTTACAATGAGCAGTTCTTC
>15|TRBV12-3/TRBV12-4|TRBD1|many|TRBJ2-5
CASTVGQGRRETQYF
TGTGCCAGCACCGTCGGACAGGGGAGAAGAGAGACCCAGTACTTC
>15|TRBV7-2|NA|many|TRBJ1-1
CASREGSSWGTEAFF
TGTGCCAGCAGGGAGGGGTCTTCTTGGGGCACTGAAGCTTTCTTT
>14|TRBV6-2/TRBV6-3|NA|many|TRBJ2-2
CASSPGRNTGELFF
TGTGCCAGCAGCCCGGGACGGAACACCGGGGAGCTGTTTTTT
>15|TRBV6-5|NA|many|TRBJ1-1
CASSKNRVANTEAFF
TGTGCCAGCAGTAAAAACAGGGTGGCGAACACTGAAGCTTTCTTT
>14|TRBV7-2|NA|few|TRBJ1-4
CASSLRQTTEKLFF
TGTGCCAGCAGCCTCAGACAGACCACCGAAAAACTGTTTTTT
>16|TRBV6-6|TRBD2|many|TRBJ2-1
CASNYLAGMSYNEQFF
TGTGCCAGCAACTACCTAGCGGGGATGTCCTACAATGAGCAGTTCTTC
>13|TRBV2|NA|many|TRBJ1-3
CASKGVYGNTIYF
TGTGCCAGCAAGGGGGTTTATGGAAACACCATATATTTT
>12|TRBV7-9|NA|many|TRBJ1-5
CASSPVRQPQHF
TGTGCCAGCAGCCCAGTAAGACAGCCCCAGCATTTT
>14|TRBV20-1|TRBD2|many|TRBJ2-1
CSAPPSGGDNEQFF
TGCAGTGCTCCCCCTAGCGGGGGGGACAATGAGCAGTTCTTC
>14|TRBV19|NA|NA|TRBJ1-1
CASSTGGRRLEAFF
TGTGCCAGTAGTACGGGGGGACGGAGACTAGAAGCTTTCTTT
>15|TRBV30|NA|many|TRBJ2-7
CAWSEPWEYRVEQYF
TGTGCCTGGAGTGAGCCTTGGGAGTACAGAGTCGAGCAGTACTTC
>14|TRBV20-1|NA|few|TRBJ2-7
CSARTLSGNYEQYF
TGCAGTGCTAGAACGTTGTCAGGGAACTACGAGCAGTACTTC
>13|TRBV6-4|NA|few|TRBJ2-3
CASSDQRGDTQYF
TGTGCCAGCAGTGACCAACGGGGAGATACGCAGTATTTT
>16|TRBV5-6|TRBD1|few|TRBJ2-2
CASSPLTGVHTGELFF
TGTGCCAGCAGCCCACTGACAGGGGTCCATACCGGGGAGCTGTTTTTT
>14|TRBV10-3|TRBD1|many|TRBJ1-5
CAISLGTENQPQHF
TGTGCCATCAGTCTCGGGACAGAGAATCAGCCCCAGCATTTT
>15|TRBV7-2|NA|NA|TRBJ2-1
CASSLILGGNNEQFF
TGTGCCAGCAGCTTGATTCTTGGCGGGAACAATGAGCAGTTCTTC
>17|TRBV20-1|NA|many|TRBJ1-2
CSATSWKGSHDGYGYTF
TGCAGTGCTACAAGCTGGAAGGGATCGCATGATGGCTATGGCTACACCTTC
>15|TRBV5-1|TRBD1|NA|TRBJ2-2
CASSYGQGGTGELFF
TGCGCCAGCAGTTACGGACAGGGTGGAACCGGGGAGCTGTTTTTT
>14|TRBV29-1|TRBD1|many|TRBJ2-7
CSVALGQESYEQYF
TGCAGCGTTGCGCTGGGACAGGAGTCGTACGAGCAGTACTTC
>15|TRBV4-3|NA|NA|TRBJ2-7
CASSSQGGQYYEQYF
TGCGCCAGCAGCTCCCAAGGGGGGCAGTACTACGAGCAGTACTTC